This T cell receptor (beta chain) was profiled in a study of blood T cell repertoires in COVID-19 (TCRdb year 2020). Concerning the study at large: Samples covering the acute and convalescent phases of COVID-19 were provided by collaborators in the United States, Italy and Spain. The repertoires were released in a freely available public database intended as a resource for research on the immune response to SARS-CoV-2. The material from the prospective study consisted of cDNA or gDNA derived from T cells, B-cell-depleted T cells, or PBMCs. Where available, HLA class I and class II types were obtained from metadata supplied by the sample provider rather than from assay-based typing. Nearly every sample came with metadata listing a de-identified subject ID, COVID-19 status, age in years and sex. Samples were obtained from the ongoing ImmuneRACE study (first 160 participants) and from roughly 1,300 subjects provided by 6 global collaborators. Subjects who had been exposed to COVID-19, were actively infected with it, or had recovered from it provided the deeply sampled blood TCRbeta repertoires that made up the dataset. Points the paper makes about the study in general: The quantity of clinical and demographic metadata differed by source and by participant and was supplied without curation.

TCRbeta CDR3 regions were amplified from genomic DNA by means of the immunoSEQ Assay, a bias-controlled multiplex PCR. The published analysis was carried out like this. The number of nucleated cells in each sample was estimated by amplification of reference gene primers within the assay. Sequence reads were collapsed and filtered to measure the absolute abundance of every unique TCRbeta CDR3 rearrangement. For each sample, productive Simpson clonality was calculated by taking the square root of Simpson's diversity index across productive rearrangements. Entries here come from immuneACCESS through TCRdb and include only in-frame sequences with V and J called. Some clones fail to appear in such tables; in the studies checked, an unresolved V gene covers under half of the shortfall, and the cause of the remainder is unknown. That table furnishes V, J and clone size, whereas the DNA furnished D and trimming. The sample data list some 220,000 clones, and around 80% of these were observed just once. The ten largest clones add up to 5.5% of the sample.

As regards this clone: The specificity of this receptor is unknown. Base-call qualities are not available, and no considerably larger clone is one nucleotide away.

Whole blood was collected in K2EDTA tubes by collaborating institutions according to the institutions' own protocols. Collaborator samples were shipped for TCRbeta analysis as frozen whole blood, isolated PBMCs, or DNA extracted from either sample type. According to the germline V gene, CDR1 reads KGHSH and CDR2 reads LQKENI. The cysteine opens and the phenylalanine closes a CDR3 of 16 amino acids. The CDR3 DNA has 48 bases and is translated from base 1. V and J are truncated by 1 base and 0 bases respectively, leaving an intervening sequence of 10 bases. This clonotype was obtained from a human donor in a cohort sampled during active COVID-19. Sequencing was performed on peripheral blood. The chain is made from TRBV18 and TRBJ2-1; TRBD2 is a weak D gene call, 5 bases matching. The DNA is TGTGCCAGCTCACCACTAGCGACCACCTCCTACAATGAGCAGTTCTTC. Its translation is CASSPLATTSYNEQFF.